The following is a T cell receptor beta chain sequence with its context. The length of the CDR3 is 15 residues. Germline V gene data show CDR1 as LNHDA and CDR2 as SQIVND (reference sequence). V trimming: 4 bases; J trimming: 3 bases; junction bases outside the gene matches: 0. The record originates from a study of blood T cell repertoires in COVID-19. Study details: Italy, Spain and the United States were the sources of the convalescent and acute COVID-19 samples. Nucleic acid was either cDNA or gDNA, and it came from T cells, B-cell-depleted T cells, or PBMCs.

In the authors' workflow: Reference gene primer amplification in the assay estimated nucleated cell counts. The assay was immunoSEQ multiplex PCR, and TCRdb's table has in-frame clones only and misses some. That table is the source of V, J and clone size, and D and trimming were worked out from the DNA. The data show roughly 60,000 clones, around 84% seen once. This chain links TRBV19 with TRBJ2-5, with 15 bases aligning to TRBD2. This TCR derives from a woman aged 55 to 70 with acute or convalescent COVID-19. The sequencing sample was made of peripheral blood. This CDR3 reads CASSRTSGGEETQYF. The CDR3, as DNA: TGTGCCAGTAGTAGGACTAGCGGGGGGGAAGAGACCCAGTACTTC.